This T cell receptor (beta chain) was captured by sequencing in a study of human T cells and chemical hapten exposure (dated by TCRdb to about 2021). With regard to the full study: For sensitization, 2% DPC in acetone was applied to a 2 cm by 2 cm area of upper inner arm skin. Patients additionally received weekly therapeutic DPC doses to the scalp throughout the approximately 25-week study period. Patch testing was performed on the upper back with Finn chambers containing 0.01% DPC, and the patch tests were scored after 6 days according to International Contact Dermatitis Research Group standards. Alopecia areata with under or over 50% scalp involvement, alopecia totalis and alopecia universalis were represented in the patient cohort, which was mostly female. Libraries were combined into a pool for sequencing, and differences in TCR yield between samples came mainly from small differences in library volumes within the pool. In alopecia patients, the study followed how the peripheral blood TCR repertoire changed in vivo over primary and secondary sensitization to diphenylcyclopropenone (DPC), a hapten. Blood samples were taken from patients before sensitization (week 0) and then at 2, 6 and about 24 weeks after DPC sensitization. Roughly 30 alopecia patients gave blood for TCR sequencing at one to four time points (pre-sensitization, 2, 6 and 24 weeks). Overall study outcomes, separate from this receptor: Patch test score correlated positively with the number of PT1 expanded TCRs, reaching significance at thresholds 8, 16 and 32 but not at 4. All patients had alopecia, a presumed autoimmune disease, so their immune response might differ from that of healthy individuals. After repeated subsampling, changes were observed in the strength of the expansion versus patch-test correlation and in the threshold at which the correlation became significant. DPC sensitization did not change how many TCRs were above 1 in 1000 frequency, and no evidence was found of alterations in global repertoire structure. Expanded TCRs formed significantly more large CDR3 similarity clusters than pre-sensitization or healthy control sets, consistent with antigen-driven responses.

Based on the germline V gene, the CDR1 and CDR2 sequences are SGHRS and YFSETQ. Spanning cysteine to phenylalanine, the CDR3 consists of 14 amino acids. The entry retains the CDR3 DNA only, 42 bases that are in frame from base 1. Trimming takes 5 bases from V and 4 bases from J, and the germline ends sit 16 bases apart. The label giving this sample's time point can be read as: pre-sensitization, week 0. In light of the paper, this sample's treatment or condition label describes: therapeutic diphenylcyclopropenone sensitization with weekly scalp DPC. At every patch-test visit, the blood draw took place before the patch test was put on. Eligible patients were aged 18 to 70, diagnosed with alopecia, deemed suitable for DPC therapy, and excluded if pregnant. Total RNA was extracted from unfractionated whole blood that had been collected in Tempus Blood RNA tubes. Receptor libraries were prepared by RACE. This sample was sequenced with a NextSeq 500. During library preparation, unique molecular identifiers were attached to individual cDNA molecules so that TCRs could be counted quantitatively and reproducibly. From each blood RNA sample, both TCR alpha and TCR beta chains were sequenced. Processing in the source paper ran as follows. Samples had a median of roughly 87,000 TCRs, with a range from roughly 23,224 to 750,000. V, J and CDR3 annotation of the TCR reads was carried out using the Decombinator software suite. Every sample was subsampled to the same number of TCRs (28,000) for the PS versus PT1 abundance plots. TCRs were defined as expanded if absent before sensitization and observed at least eight times at the 2-week time point. Using fastp at Q25 and MiXCR, TCRdb reprocessed the public reads and kept productive beta chains. A single entry per CDR3 protein holds the most common genes and DNA from its merged rows. Clone size and V and J calls follow TCRdb, not the original study. Present in this sample are about 270,000 distinct CDR3 sequences, roughly 7.7% of which were seen just once. Jointly, the top ten make up around 1.2% of the sample.

This clonotype turned up a few times. Its cognate antigen has yet to be identified. Base quality data are lacking; no much larger clone is found one base away. This clonotype was sampled from a man younger than 30 with alopecia areata. Some clones in this sample may be carry-over from other donors' samples. The sequencing here drew on whole blood, taken in connection with sensitization to the hapten diphenylcyclopropenone (DPC). Here the chain combines TRBV5-1 and TRBJ2-7; matching of 6 bases hints at TRBD1 as the D gene. The nucleotide sequence is given as TGCGCCAGCAGTACAGGGTCAACCCTATACGAGCAGTACTTC. This encodes CASSTGSTLYEQYF. Where the CDR3 stops, the reference TRBV5-1 and TRBJ2-7 genes take over; the full variable domain is KAGVTQTPRYLIKTRGQQVTLSCSPISGHRSVSWYQQTPGQGLQFLFEYFSETQRNKGNFPGRFSGRQFSNSRSEMNVSTLELGDSALYLCASSTGSTLYEQYFGPGTRLTVT.